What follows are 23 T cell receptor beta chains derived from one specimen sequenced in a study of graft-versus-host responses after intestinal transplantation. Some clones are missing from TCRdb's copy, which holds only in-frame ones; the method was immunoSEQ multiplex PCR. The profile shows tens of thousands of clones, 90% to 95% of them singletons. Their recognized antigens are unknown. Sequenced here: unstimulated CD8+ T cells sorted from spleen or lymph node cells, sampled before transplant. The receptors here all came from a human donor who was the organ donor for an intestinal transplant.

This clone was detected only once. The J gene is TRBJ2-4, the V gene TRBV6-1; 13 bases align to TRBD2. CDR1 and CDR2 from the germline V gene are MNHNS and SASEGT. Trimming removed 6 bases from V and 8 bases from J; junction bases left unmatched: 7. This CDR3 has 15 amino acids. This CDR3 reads CASSRTSGGMDIQYF. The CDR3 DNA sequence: TGTGCCAGCAGCCGGACTAGCGGGGGTATGGACATTCAGTACTTC.

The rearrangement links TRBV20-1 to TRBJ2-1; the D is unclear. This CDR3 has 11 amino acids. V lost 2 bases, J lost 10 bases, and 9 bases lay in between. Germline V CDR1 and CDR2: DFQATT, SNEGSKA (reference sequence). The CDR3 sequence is CSARPLGEQFF. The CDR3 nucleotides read TGCAGTGCTAGACCGCTAGGCGAGCAGTTCTTC.

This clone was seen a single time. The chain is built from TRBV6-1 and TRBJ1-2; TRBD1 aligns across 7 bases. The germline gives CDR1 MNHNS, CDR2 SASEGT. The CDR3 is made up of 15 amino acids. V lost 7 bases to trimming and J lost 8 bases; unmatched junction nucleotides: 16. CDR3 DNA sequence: TGTGCCAGCAACTCCGGGACAGTCTTTTTAGGGGGCTACACCTTC. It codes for CASNSGTVFLGGYTF.

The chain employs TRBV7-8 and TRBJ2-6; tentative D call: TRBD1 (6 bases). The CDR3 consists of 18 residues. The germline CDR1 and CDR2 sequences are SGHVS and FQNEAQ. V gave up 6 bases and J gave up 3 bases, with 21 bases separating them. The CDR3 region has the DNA TGTGCCAGCAGGGCCCGCAGGTTGGGGGCGCGTGGGGCCAACGTCCTGACTTTC. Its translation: CASRARRLGARGANVLTF.

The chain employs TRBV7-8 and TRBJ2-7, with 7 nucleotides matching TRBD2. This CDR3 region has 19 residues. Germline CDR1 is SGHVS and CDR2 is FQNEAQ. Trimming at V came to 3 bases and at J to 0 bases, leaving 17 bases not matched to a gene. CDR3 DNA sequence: TGTGCCAGCAGCTTGGTGGTAGCGGGCCCAAGCGCGCTCTCCTACGAGCAGTACTTC. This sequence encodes CASSLVVAGPSALSYEQYF.

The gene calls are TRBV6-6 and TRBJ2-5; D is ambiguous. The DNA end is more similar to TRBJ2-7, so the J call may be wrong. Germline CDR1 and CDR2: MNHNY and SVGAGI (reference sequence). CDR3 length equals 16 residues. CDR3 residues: CASSYHGPAFRHEQYF. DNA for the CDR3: TGTGCCAGCAGTTACCATGGGCCAGCCTTTCGCCACGAGCAGTACTTC.

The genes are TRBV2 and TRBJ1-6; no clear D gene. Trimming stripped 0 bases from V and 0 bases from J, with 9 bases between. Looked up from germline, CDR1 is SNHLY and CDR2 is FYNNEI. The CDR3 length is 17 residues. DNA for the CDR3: TGTGCCAGCAGTGAAGCATTACTGAGCTCCTATAATTCACCCCTCCACTTT. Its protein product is CASSEALLSSYNSPLHF.

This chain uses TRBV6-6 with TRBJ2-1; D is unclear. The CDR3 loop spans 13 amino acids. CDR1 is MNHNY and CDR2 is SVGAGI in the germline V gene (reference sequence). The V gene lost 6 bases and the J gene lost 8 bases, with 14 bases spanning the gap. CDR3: CASSPPLDHEQFF. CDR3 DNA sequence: TGTGCCAGCAGCCCCCCCCTAGACCATGAGCAGTTCTTC.

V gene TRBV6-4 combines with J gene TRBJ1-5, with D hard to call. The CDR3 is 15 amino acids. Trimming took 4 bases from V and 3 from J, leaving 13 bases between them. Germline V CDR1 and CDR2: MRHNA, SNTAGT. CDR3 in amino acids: CASSARAPPNQPQHF. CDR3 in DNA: TGTGCCAGCAGTGCTCGGGCACCCCCCAATCAGCCCCAGCATTTT.

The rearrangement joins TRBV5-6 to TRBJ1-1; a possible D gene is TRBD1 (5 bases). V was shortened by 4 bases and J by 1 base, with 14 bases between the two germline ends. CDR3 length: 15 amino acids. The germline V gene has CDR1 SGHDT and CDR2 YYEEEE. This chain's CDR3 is CASSLATGQNTEAFF. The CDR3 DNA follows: TGTGCCAGCAGCCTTGCTACGGGGCAGAACACTGAAGCTTTCTTT.

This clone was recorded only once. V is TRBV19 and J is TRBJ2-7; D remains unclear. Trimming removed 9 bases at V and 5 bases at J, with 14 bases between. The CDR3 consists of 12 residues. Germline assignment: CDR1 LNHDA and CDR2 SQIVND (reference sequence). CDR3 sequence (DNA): TGTGCCAGCTCCAGTCCCGTCCACGAGCAGTACTTC. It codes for CASSSPVHEQYF.

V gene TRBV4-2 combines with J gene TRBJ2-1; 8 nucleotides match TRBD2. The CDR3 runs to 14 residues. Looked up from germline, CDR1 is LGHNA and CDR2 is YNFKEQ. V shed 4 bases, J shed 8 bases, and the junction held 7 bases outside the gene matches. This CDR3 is CASSPKGLADEQFF. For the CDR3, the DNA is TGTGCCAGCAGCCCTAAAGGACTAGCAGATGAGCAGTTCTTC.

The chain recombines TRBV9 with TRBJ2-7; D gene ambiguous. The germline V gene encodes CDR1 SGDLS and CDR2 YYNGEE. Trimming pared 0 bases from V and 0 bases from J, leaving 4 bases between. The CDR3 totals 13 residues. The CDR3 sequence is CASSVGTSYEQYF. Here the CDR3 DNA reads TGTGCCAGCAGCGTAGGGACCTCCTACGAGCAGTACTTC.

CDR3 nucleotides: TGTGCCAGCAGTGATTATCGACAACCCGGGGAGCTGTTTTTT. Its translation is CASSDYRQPGELFF. The chain employs TRBV6-1 and TRBJ2-2; D call uncertain. The CDR3 contains 14 residues. Between the trimmed V and J ends, which lost 3 bases and 6 bases, there was a span of 11 bases. CDR1 is MNHNS and CDR2 is SASEGT in the germline V gene.

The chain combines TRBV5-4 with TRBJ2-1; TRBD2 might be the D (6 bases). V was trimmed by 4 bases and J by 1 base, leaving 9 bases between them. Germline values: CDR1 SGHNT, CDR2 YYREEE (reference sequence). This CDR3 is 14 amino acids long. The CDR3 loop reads CASSPGTSYNEQFF. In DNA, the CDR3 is TGTGCCAGCAGCCCAGGGACTTCCTACAATGAGCAGTTCTTC.

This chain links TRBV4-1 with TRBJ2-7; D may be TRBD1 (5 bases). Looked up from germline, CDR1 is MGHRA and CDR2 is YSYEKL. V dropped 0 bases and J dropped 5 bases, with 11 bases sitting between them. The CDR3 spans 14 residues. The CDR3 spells CASSQETRVNEQYF. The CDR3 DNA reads TGCGCCAGCAGCCAAGAAACCAGGGTCAACGAGCAGTACTTC.

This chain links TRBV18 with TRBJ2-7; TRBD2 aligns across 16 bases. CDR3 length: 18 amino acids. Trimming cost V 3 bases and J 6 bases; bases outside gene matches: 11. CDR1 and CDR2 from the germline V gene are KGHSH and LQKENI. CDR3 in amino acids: CASSPLPGLAGGLGEQYF. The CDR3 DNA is TGTGCCAGCTCACCCTTACCGGGACTAGCGGGGGGGCTGGGCGAGCAGTACTTC.

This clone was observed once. The CDR3 DNA reads as TGTGCCAGTAGTATTGCCGGTATGGGTGGCTACACCTTC. Its protein product is CASSIAGMGGYTF. The V gene is TRBV19, the J gene TRBJ1-2, with D uncertain. Per the germline V gene, CDR1 is LNHDA and CDR2 is SQIVND (reference sequence). The CDR3 totals 13 residues. V dropped 3 bases and J dropped 7 bases, with 12 bases sitting between them.

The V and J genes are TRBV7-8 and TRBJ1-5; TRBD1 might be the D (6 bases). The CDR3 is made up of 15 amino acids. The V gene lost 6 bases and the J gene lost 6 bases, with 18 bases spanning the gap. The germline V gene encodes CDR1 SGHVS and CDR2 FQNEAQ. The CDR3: CASSYLAQGPQPQHF. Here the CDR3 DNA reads TGTGCCAGCAGTTACCTAGCGCAGGGGCCTCAGCCCCAGCATTTT.

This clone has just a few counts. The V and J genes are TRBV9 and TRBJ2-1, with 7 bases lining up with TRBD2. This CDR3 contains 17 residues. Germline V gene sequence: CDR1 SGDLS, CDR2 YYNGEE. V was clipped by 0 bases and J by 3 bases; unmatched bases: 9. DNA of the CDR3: TGTGCCAGCAGCGTAGGTGGAGCTAGCGGTATCTACAATGAGCAGTTCTTC. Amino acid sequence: CASSVGGASGIYNEQFF.

The CDR3 coding sequence is TGTGCCAGCAGCCAAGAGTTATCGGCAGCCTACGAGCAGTACTTC. Protein: CASSQELSAAYEQYF. The V gene is TRBV4-2, the J gene TRBJ2-7; D gene uncertain. The V and J ends lost 0 bases and 2 bases respectively, with 11 bases between them. The CDR3 has 15 residues. CDR1 and CDR2 (germline): LGHNA, YNFKEQ.

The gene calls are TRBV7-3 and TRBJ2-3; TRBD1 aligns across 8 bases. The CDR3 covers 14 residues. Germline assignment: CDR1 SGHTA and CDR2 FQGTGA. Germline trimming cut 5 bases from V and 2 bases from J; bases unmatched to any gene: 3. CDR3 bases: TGTGCCAGCAGCACCCAGGGGGCCACAGATACGCAGTATTTT. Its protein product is CASSTQGATDTQYF.

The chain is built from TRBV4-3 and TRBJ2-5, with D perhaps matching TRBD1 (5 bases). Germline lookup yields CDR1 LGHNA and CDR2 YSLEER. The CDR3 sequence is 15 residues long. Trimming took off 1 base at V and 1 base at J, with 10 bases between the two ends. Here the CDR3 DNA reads TGCGCCAGCAGCCAAGGGGGCCGGCCCCAAGAGACCCAGTACTTC. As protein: CASSQGGRPQETQYF.